The 22 T cell receptor beta chains below come from one sample, sequenced in a study of cytomegalovirus exposure and HLA in healthy donors. A multiplex PCR was run with 60 Vbeta primers and 13 Jbeta primers. The method was immunoSEQ multiplex PCR; TCRdb's version includes in-frame clones alone and lacks a portion of them. The table lists some 120,000 clones, roughly 82% of them singletons, with roughly 13% in the top ten. Sequencing input: PBMCs. The receptors stem from a woman in her sixties in good health and CMV-seropositive.

The gene calls are TRBV9 and TRBJ2-1; 8 nucleotides match TRBD2. After removal of 0 bases from V and 2 bases from J, the junction contained 4 bases not matched to a gene. The CDR3 spans 16 residues. Germline values: CDR1 SGDLS, CDR2 YYNGEE. The CDR3 reads CASSVAGGVTYNEQFF. The CDR3 nucleotides read TGTGCCAGCAGCGTAGCGGGGGGGGTAACCTACAATGAGCAGTTCTTC.

The chain carries TRBV5-1 and TRBJ2-2; 8 positions agree with TRBD2. This CDR3 spans 17 amino acids. CDR1 is SGHRS, CDR2 YFSETQ, per germline. The V gene end was trimmed by 5 bases and the J gene end by 0 bases; junction bases not matched to a gene: 9. In DNA form, the CDR3 reads TGCGCCAGCAGACCTACCGGGGGGGGCCCGAACACCGGGGAGCTGTTTTTT. Residues: CASRPTGGGPNTGELFF.

The chain uses TRBV6-5 and TRBJ1-1; weak D call: TRBD1 (5 bases). V shed 1 base and J shed 7 bases, with 7 bases lying between them. Germline CDR1 is MNHEY and CDR2 is SVGAGI. This CDR3 has 12 residues. The CDR3 spells CASSYYGGEAFF. CDR3 sequence (DNA): TGTGCCAGCAGTTACTACGGGGGTGAAGCTTTCTTT.

This chain uses TRBV5-6 with TRBJ2-5, with D hard to call. The CDR3 runs 12 residues. The V and J ends lost 4 bases and 1 base respectively, with 5 bases between them. In germline, CDR1 is SGHDT, CDR2 YYEEEE. CDR3 nucleotides: TGTGCCAGCAGCATCGTCCAAGAGACCCAGTACTTC. Amino acids: CASSIVQETQYF.

The chain has TRBV14 and TRBJ2-7, with a possible D match to TRBD1 (5 bases). In germline, CDR1 is SGHDN, CDR2 FVKESK. This CDR3 is built from 12 residues. V dropped 1 base and J dropped 5 bases, with 6 bases sitting between them. The CDR3 sequence is CASSQARDEQYF. Here the CDR3 DNA reads TGTGCCAGCAGCCAAGCCAGGGACGAGCAGTACTTC.

This chain connects TRBV5-1 to TRBJ1-2; D possibly corresponds to TRBD1 (6 bases). In germline, CDR1 is SGHRS, CDR2 YFSETQ. The germline V and J ends were trimmed by 0 bases and 8 bases, with 17 bases remaining between them. The CDR3 extends over 15 amino acids. The CDR3 region has the DNA TGCGCCAGCAGCTTGGAGTCAGGGGAATGGTACGGCTACACCTTC. It codes for CASSLESGEWYGYTF.

This CDR3 is CASRTGGSGRATYNEQFF. CDR3 nucleotides: TGTGCCAGCAGGACCGGTGGTAGCGGGAGGGCAACCTACAATGAGCAGTTCTTC. This chain joins TRBV2 and TRBJ2-1; 11 nucleotides line up with TRBD2. The V gene's germline CDR1 is SNHLY and CDR2 FYNNEI. There are 18 residues in the CDR3. The ends lost 6 bases at V and 2 bases at J; junction bases unmatched: 12.

The rearrangement uses TRBV7-8 and TRBJ1-2; 11 nucleotides align to TRBD1. From germline, CDR1 is SGHVS and CDR2 FQNEAQ. V gave up 2 bases and J gave up 8 bases; unmatched junction bases: 7. The CDR3 is 15 residues long. The CDR3: CASSLYGTGGFGYTF. The CDR3 coding sequence is TGTGCCAGCAGCTTATACGGGACAGGGGGTTTCGGCTACACCTTC.

The CDR3 coding sequence is TGTGCCAGCAGCCCGGACATAAGCAATTCACCCCTCCACTTT. Residues: CASSPDISNSPLHF. The chain joins TRBV7-2 to TRBJ1-6, with D possibly TRBD1 on 5 matching bases. The germline V and J ends were trimmed by 5 bases and 7 bases, with 12 bases remaining between them. The CDR3 runs 14 residues. From germline, CDR1 is SGHTA and CDR2 FQGNSA.

The gene calls are TRBV5-4 and TRBJ1-3; 8 positions agree with TRBD1. CDR3 length: 14 residues. Germline CDR1 is SGHNT and CDR2 is YYREEE (reference sequence). Trimming took 5 bases from V and 3 from J; bases not matched to a gene: 4. For the CDR3, the DNA is TGTGCCAGCAGTCCAGGGGGCAATGGAAACACCATATATTTT. As protein: CASSPGGNGNTIYF.

The genes are TRBV4-3 and TRBJ1-5, with a weak D call TRBD1 (6 bases). Trimming took off 4 bases at V and 10 bases at J, with 17 bases between the two ends. Per germline, CDR1 LGHNA and CDR2 YSLEER. There are 14 residues in the CDR3. The CDR3 bases are TGCGCCAGCAGCCGGGACACCCAGCGGGGACCCCAGCATTTT. As protein: CASSRDTQRGPQHF.

The gene calls are TRBV4-2 and TRBJ2-1, with a possible D match to TRBD2 (6 bases). This CDR3 contains 12 residues. V gave up 4 bases and J gave up 10 bases, with 11 bases separating them. The germline gives CDR1 LGHNA, CDR2 YNFKEQ. CDR3: CASSLPAGEQFF. CDR3 nucleotides: TGTGCCAGCAGCCTTCCCGCGGGAGAGCAGTTCTTC.

This clone showed up just once. V and J are TRBV9 and TRBJ1-1; 7 bases fit TRBD1. V lost 3 bases to trimming and J lost 2 bases; unmatched junction nucleotides: 7. There are 15 residues in the CDR3. Germline-derived CDR1 and CDR2 are SGDLS and YYNGEE. CDR3 amino acids: CASSAGTVVNTEAFF. In DNA form, the CDR3 reads TGTGCCAGCAGCGCGGGGACAGTCGTCAACACTGAAGCTTTCTTT.

This clone was observed a handful of times. The chain uses TRBV7-3 and TRBJ2-1; no clear D. The ends were cut back, 2 bases at V and 10 bases at J, with 6 bases in the middle. The CDR3 contains 11 residues. The germline V gene has CDR1 SGHTA and CDR2 FQGTGA. CDR3 sequence: CASSLGQEQFF. The CDR3 nucleotides read TGTGCCAGCAGCTTAGGGCAGGAGCAGTTCTTC.

The chain combines TRBV6-1 with TRBJ1-1; D is undetermined. Germline assignment: CDR1 MNHNS and CDR2 SASEGT. The CDR3 spans 16 residues. Trimming stripped 4 bases from V and 2 bases from J, with 17 bases between. The CDR3 is CASSAVSPPRNTEAFF. The CDR3 DNA is TGTGCCAGCAGTGCGGTTTCCCCTCCGAGAAACACTGAAGCTTTCTTT.

This sequence joins TRBV2 and TRBJ1-5, with D possibly TRBD1 on 6 matching bases. The germline V gene encodes CDR1 SNHLY and CDR2 FYNNEI. The CDR3 spans 14 residues. The V end was cut by 4 bases, the J end by 0 bases, with 7 bases between. The chain's CDR3 is CASSGTASNQPQHF. In nucleotides, the CDR3 is TGTGCCAGCAGTGGGACAGCTAGCAATCAGCCCCAGCATTTT.

This clone has more than one count but fewer than ten. The chain uses TRBV15 and TRBJ1-3; D remains ambiguous. Germline CDR1 LNHNV, CDR2 YYDKDF (reference sequence). This CDR3 is built from 16 residues. Trimming took 0 bases from V and 2 from J, leaving 11 bases between them. The CDR3 sequence: CATSRESGSPGNTIYF. The CDR3, as DNA: TGTGCCACCAGCAGAGAGAGCGGCAGCCCTGGAAACACCATATATTTT.

In this sample, this clone turned up a few times. This sequence joins TRBV6-5 and TRBJ1-2; 11 nucleotides match TRBD1. V dropped 0 bases and J dropped 1; count of bases not matched to a gene: 1. The CDR3 covers 16 residues. Germline-derived CDR1 and CDR2 are MNHEY and SVGAGI. The CDR3 sequence is CASSYSGTGGNYGYTF. The CDR3 DNA reads as TGTGCCAGCAGTTACTCAGGGACAGGGGGTAACTATGGCTACACCTTC.

The chain joins TRBV7-9 to TRBJ2-1, with a weak D call TRBD2 (5 bases). Germline V CDR1 and CDR2: SEHNR, FQNEAQ (reference sequence). Trimming pared 2 bases from V and 8 bases from J, leaving 16 bases between. This CDR3 is 15 amino acids long. CDR3 nucleotides: TGTGCCAGCAGCTTAAGAGGGCCTATTAGGGATGAGCAGTTCTTC. This translates into CASSLRGPIRDEQFF.

The chain links TRBV18 to TRBJ1-1, with 10 bases identical to TRBD1. V dropped 6 bases and J dropped 5; count of bases not matched to a gene: 6. This CDR3 is built from 14 residues. Germline V gene sequence: CDR1 KGHSH, CDR2 LQKENI. Here the CDR3 reads CASSPGQGRTEAFF. In nucleotides, the CDR3 is TGTGCCAGCTCCCCGGGACAGGGGAGAACTGAAGCTTTCTTT.

The count of this clone is one. The chain employs TRBV7-2 and TRBJ1-2; 9 bases line up with TRBD1. V was clipped by 5 bases and J by 7 bases; unmatched bases: 2. This CDR3 region has 12 residues. Germline V CDR1 and CDR2: SGHTA, FQGNSA. DNA for the CDR3: TGTGCCAGCAGCCTGACAGGGGGTGGCTACACCTTC. Protein: CASSLTGGGYTF.

Turning to this clone: At one end, the junction sequence differs from germline, possibly due to a read error. J is TRBJ2-7 and V is TRBV11-2; D gene uncertain. CDR3 length equals 11 residues. Per germline, CDR1 SGHAT and CDR2 FQNNGV. The CDR3 sequence: CASSPSCEQYF. CDR3 bases: TGTGCCAGCAGCCCCTCCTGCGAGCAGTACTTC. Combining the CDR3 with reference TRBV11-2 and TRBJ2-7 gives the whole variable domain EAGVAQSPRYKIIEKRQSVAFWCNPISGHATLYWYQQILGQGPKLLIQFQNNGVVDDSQLPKDRFSAERLKGVDSTLKIQPAKLEDSAVYLCASSPSCEQYFGPGTRLTVT.